Below are 16 T cell receptor beta chains sequenced from a single sample in a study of T cell responses to AZD1222 COVID-19 vaccine. Using immunoSEQ multiplex PCR, the repertoire was profiled, and TCRdb retains in-frame clones only, with some absent. The data contain 100,000 to 150,000 clones, 89% of them singletons. The sample here was peripheral blood, taken on day 0 of AZD1222 vaccination. These receptors were taken from an adult in good health.

The chain is built from TRBV7-2 and TRBJ2-7, with a tentative D call TRBD2 (5 bases). The CDR3 is 16 amino acids. Germline CDR1 is SGHTA and CDR2 is FQGNSA. Trimming left V 5 bases short and J 5 bases short, with 22 bases between. DNA of the CDR3: TGTGCCAGCAGCCCCAACCGACCGGGTAACGGGAACGAGCAGTACTTC. This translates into CASSPNRPGNGNEQYF. Based on the CDR3 plus reference TRBV7-2 and TRBJ2-7, the full variable domain is GAGVSQSPSNKVTEKGKDVELRCDPISGHTALYWYRQSLGQGLEFLIYFQGNSAPDKSGLPSDRFSAERTGGSVSTLTIQRTQQEDSAVYLCASSPNRPGNGNEQYFGPGTRLTVT.

V usage is TRBV29-1 and J usage is TRBJ2-5; D is unclear. Deletions cut 3 bases from V and 6 bases from J, with 14 bases between. The CDR3 covers 13 residues. CDR1 is SQVTM, CDR2 ANQGSEA, per germline. Written as DNA, the CDR3 is TGCAGCGTTGATGCGGCGGTCAGAAAGACCCAGTACTTC. Its translation: CSVDAAVRKTQYF.

The chain recombines TRBV9 with TRBJ2-6, with D possibly TRBD1 on 5 matching bases. This CDR3 region has 18 residues. The germline V and J ends were trimmed by 0 bases and 0 bases, with 13 bases remaining between them. Looked up from germline, CDR1 is SGDLS and CDR2 is YYNGEE. CDR3 sequence reads: CASSVATQRGSGANVLTF. As DNA, the CDR3 is TGTGCCAGCAGCGTAGCTACTCAAAGGGGCTCTGGGGCCAACGTCCTGACTTTC.

The V gene is TRBV3-1 (or the pseudogene TRBV3-2), the J gene TRBJ2-2, with 10 bases lining up with TRBD1. The germline CDR1 and CDR2 sequences are LGHDT and YNNKEL (reference sequence). There are 16 residues in the CDR3. With 2 bases clipped from V and 5 bases from J, the junction kept 5 bases outside the gene matches. CDR3 bases: TGTGCCAGCAGCCAATCCGGGACAGGGGTGACCGGGGAGCTGTTTTTT. Protein sequence: CASSQSGTGVTGELFF.

V usage is TRBV19 and J usage is TRBJ1-1; no clear D. V was trimmed by 8 bases and J by 3 bases, leaving 10 bases between them. CDR3 size: 12 residues. Germline CDR1 reads LNHDA; CDR2 reads SQIVND (reference sequence). CDR3 protein: CASFRWDTEAFF. DNA for the CDR3: TGTGCCAGTTTCCGATGGGACACTGAAGCTTTCTTT.

The rearrangement links TRBV7-9 to TRBJ1-6, with TRBD1 matching over 7 bases. CDR1 and CDR2 from the germline V gene are SEHNR and FQNEAQ (reference sequence). V dropped 1 base and J dropped 7; count of bases not matched to a gene: 10. The CDR3 consists of 17 residues. The CDR3 sequence is CASSLDEGGAANSPLHF. CDR3 nucleotides: TGTGCCAGCAGCTTAGATGAAGGGGGCGCCGCCAATTCACCCCTCCACTTT.

This chain joins TRBV27 and TRBJ1-1; perhaps TRBD1 as D (5 bases). The germline CDR1 and CDR2 sequences are MNHEY and SMNVEV (reference sequence). Trimming stripped 3 bases from V and 5 bases from J, with 13 bases between. This CDR3 is 14 amino acids long. The CDR3 spells CASSFITEGTEAFF. The DNA for the CDR3 is TGTGCCAGCAGTTTTATTACCGAGGGGACTGAAGCTTTCTTT.

J is TRBJ1-5 and V is TRBV5-1; 7 bases map to TRBD1. The V gene end was trimmed by 7 bases and the J gene end by 5 bases; junction bases not matched to a gene: 6. The length of the CDR3 is 13 residues. The germline V gene has CDR1 SGHRS and CDR2 YFSETQ. Here the CDR3 reads CASGTGVDQPQHF. In DNA, the CDR3 is TGCGCCAGCGGAACAGGGGTCGATCAGCCCCAGCATTTT.

This clone was recorded a few times. The CDR3 loop is CASSFDRGGTEAFF. CDR3 coding DNA: TGTGCCAGCAGCTTCGACAGGGGCGGCACTGAAGCTTTCTTT. The V and J genes are TRBV28 and TRBJ1-1; 8 nucleotides align to TRBD1. Germline trimming cut 6 bases from V and 4 bases from J; bases unmatched to any gene: 7. The CDR3 has 14 amino acids. From germline, CDR1 is MDHEN and CDR2 SYDVKM.

J is TRBJ2-1 and V is TRBV4-1; 11 nucleotides align to TRBD2. This CDR3 is built from 17 residues. Germline CDR1 MGHRA, CDR2 YSYEKL. V was pared by 4 bases and J by 7 bases, with 12 bases of the junction left unmatched. For the CDR3, the DNA is TGCGCCAGCAGCCGTGGGGGACTAGCGGTCATGGGGAATGAGCAGTTCTTC. This encodes CASSRGGLAVMGNEQFF.

The genes are TRBV7-2 and TRBJ2-6; no clear D. The V gene lost 5 bases and the J gene lost 7 bases, with 21 bases spanning the gap. Per the germline V gene, CDR1 is SGHTA and CDR2 is FQGNSA. The CDR3 sequence is 17 residues long. CDR3 nucleotides: TGTGCCAGCAGCCTAAATGGACCCACCTCTAAAGCCAACGTCCTGACTTTC. Translating it yields CASSLNGPTSKANVLTF.

The chain carries TRBV6-5 and TRBJ1-4, with 10 positions matching TRBD1. The CDR3 spans 16 residues. CDR1 is MNHEY, CDR2 SVGAGI, per germline. The V gene end was trimmed by 2 bases and the J gene end by 8 bases; junction bases not matched to a gene: 8. The CDR3 DNA follows: TGTGCCAGCAGTTACCGGGGACAGGGGAAGGGGGAAAAACTGTTTTTT. It codes for CASSYRGQGKGEKLFF.

The chain couples TRBV5-1 to TRBJ2-2; D unresolved. Germline lookup yields CDR1 SGHRS and CDR2 YFSETQ. This CDR3 region has 12 residues. The V end was cut by 0 bases, the J end by 6 bases, with 3 bases between. The CDR3: CASSLGAGELFF. The CDR3, as DNA: TGCGCCAGCAGCTTGGGAGCCGGGGAGCTGTTTTTT. The whole variable domain, filled in from reference TRBV5-1 and TRBJ2-2, reads KAGVTQTPRYLIKTRGQQVTLSCSPISGHRSVSWYQQTPGQGLQFLFEYFSETQRNKGNFPGRFSGRQFSNSRSEMNVSTLELGDSALYLCASSLGAGELFFGEGSRLTVL.

V gene TRBV19 combines with J gene TRBJ2-7, with a weak D call TRBD2 (5 bases). The CDR3 is made up of 13 amino acids. Between the trimmed V and J ends, which lost 5 bases and 2 bases, there was a span of 10 bases. Germline lookup yields CDR1 LNHDA and CDR2 SQIVND (reference sequence). The CDR3 loop reads CASSWTPAYEQYF. CDR3 sequence (DNA): TGTGCCAGTAGTTGGACTCCAGCCTACGAGCAGTACTTC.

J is TRBJ2-7 and V is TRBV7-8; TRBD1 agrees at 9 bases. This CDR3 is built from 14 residues. The germline CDR1 and CDR2 sequences are SGHVS and FQNEAQ. Unmatched junction bases numbered 4, after V lost 4 bases and J lost 3 bases. In DNA form, the CDR3 reads TGTGCCAGCAGCTCCGGGACAGGGTTCTACGAGCAGTACTTC. Translation gives CASSSGTGFYEQYF.

The rearrangement links TRBV24-1 to TRBJ2-1; a weak D match, TRBD1 (6 bases). Germline V gene lookup returns CDR1 KGHDR and CDR2 SFDVKD. This CDR3 has 16 residues. V lost 3 bases to trimming and J lost 8 bases, with 19 bases between them. The CDR3 protein is CATSDRDRPMSDEQFF. CDR3 DNA sequence: TGTGCCACCAGTGATAGAGACAGGCCAATGAGTGATGAGCAGTTCTTC.